This T cell receptor beta chain was recovered during a study of lymphopenia after photon versus proton radiotherapy. Turning to this clone: As yet, its antigen is unknown.

Findings and caveats of the study: Proton therapy kept repertoires fairly stable, unlike photons, which gained effector/memory cells. In patients who died, overall survival fell as post-nadir TCR diversity dropped more. Post-nadir diversity loss with photons came from oligoclonal expansion, particularly CD8+ Temra cells.

The protocol was immunoSEQ multiplex PCR, while the TCRdb copy is restricted to in-frame clones and leaves out a portion. This table holds tens of thousands of clones, around 89% found once. Trimming cost V 1 base and J 10 bases, with 16 bases left between them. The CDR3 covers 14 residues. CDR1 is SGHTA, CDR2 FQGNSA, per germline. This receptor was taken from an older man with esophageal cancer. Sample: peripheral blood, taken from a patient treated with proton-based radiotherapy. The gene calls are TRBV7-2 and TRBJ1-1; TRBD1 might be the D (5 bases). Here the CDR3 DNA reads TGTGCCAGCAGCTTAGAGGGGAGGGGCGGAAGAGCTTTCTTT. Protein: CASSLEGRGGRAFF.